The 7 T cell receptor beta chains listed next were all sequenced from one sample in a study of monozygotic twins with inflammatory bowel disease. TCRdb reprocessed the 5' RACE reads, with one entry per CDR3 protein and no DNA. This sample lists around 450,000 distinct CDR3 sequences; its ten largest clones have 2.4%. The sequenced sample consisted of blood. These receptors were taken from a human donor with ulcerative colitis or Crohn's disease, or a healthy co-twin of an affected twin (not recorded which).

This chain connects TRBV9 to TRBJ2-7; TCRdb's assignment of TRBD1 cannot be checked, as there is no DNA. Germline CDR1 reads SGDLS; CDR2 reads YYNGEE. The CDR3 loop spans 15 amino acids. The CDR3 sequence: CASSSGTGALYEQYF.

Here the CDR3 reads CASSGGDTTGNTIYF. The V gene is TRBV5-1, the J gene TRBJ1-3; TCRdb selects TRBD1, and the lack of DNA leaves this call unchecked. The length of the CDR3 is 15 residues. Germline assignment: CDR1 SGHRS and CDR2 YFSETQ.

This rearrangement joins TRBV5-1 to TRBJ1-5. CDR1 and CDR2 from the germline V gene are SGHRS and YFSETQ. This CDR3 region has 15 residues. The CDR3 loop reads CASSPGLFNNQPQHF.

This sequence joins TRBV2 and TRBJ2-7; TCRdb's D gene call, TRBD1, goes unchecked for lack of DNA. CDR1 is SNHLY and CDR2 is FYNNEI in the germline V gene. The CDR3 extends over 14 amino acids. The CDR3 loop reads CASKEGTVSYEQYF.

The chain is built from TRBV7-2 and TRBJ2-5; the TCRdb D gene call, TRBD1, has no DNA to confirm it. Germline CDR1 reads SGHTA; CDR2 reads FQGNSA. The CDR3 consists of 16 residues. CDR3 residues: CASSTSLGPPGETQYF.

V is TRBV29-1 and J is TRBJ1-1. CDR3 length equals 13 residues. Germline V gene data show CDR1 as SQVTM and CDR2 as ANQGSEA. Here the CDR3 reads CSALRTGNTEAFF.

The chain recombines TRBV2 with TRBJ2-7; TCRdb designates TRBD1, a call that cannot be tested without DNA. The CDR3 spans 15 residues. Germline lookup yields CDR1 SNHLY and CDR2 FYNNEI. CDR3 residues: CASSEARTGFYEQYF.